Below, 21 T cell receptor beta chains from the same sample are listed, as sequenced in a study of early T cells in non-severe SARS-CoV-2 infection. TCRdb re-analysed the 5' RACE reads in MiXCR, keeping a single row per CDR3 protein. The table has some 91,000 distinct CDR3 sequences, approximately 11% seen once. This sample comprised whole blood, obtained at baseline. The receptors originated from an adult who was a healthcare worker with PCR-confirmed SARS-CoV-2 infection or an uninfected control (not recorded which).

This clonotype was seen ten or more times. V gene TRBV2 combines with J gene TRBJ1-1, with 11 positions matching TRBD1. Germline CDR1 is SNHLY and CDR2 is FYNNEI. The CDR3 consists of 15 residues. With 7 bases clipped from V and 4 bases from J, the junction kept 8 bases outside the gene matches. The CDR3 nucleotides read TGTGCCAGCAATGGACAGGGGGCATGGGGCACTGAAGCTTTCTTT. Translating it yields CASNGQGAWGTEAFF.

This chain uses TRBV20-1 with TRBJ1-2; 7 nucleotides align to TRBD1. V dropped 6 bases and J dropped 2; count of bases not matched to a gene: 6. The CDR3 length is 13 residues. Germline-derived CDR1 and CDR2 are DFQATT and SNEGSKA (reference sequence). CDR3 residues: CSAPWTGNYGYTF. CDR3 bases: TGCAGTGCCCCTTGGACAGGCAACTATGGCTACACCTTC.

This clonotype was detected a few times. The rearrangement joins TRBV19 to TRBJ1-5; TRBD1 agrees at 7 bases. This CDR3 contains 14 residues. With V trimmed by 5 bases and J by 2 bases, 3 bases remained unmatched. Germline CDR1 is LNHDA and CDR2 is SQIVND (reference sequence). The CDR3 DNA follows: TGTGCCAGTAGTCAAACAGGGGGCAATCAGCCCCAGCATTTT. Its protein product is CASSQTGGNQPQHF.

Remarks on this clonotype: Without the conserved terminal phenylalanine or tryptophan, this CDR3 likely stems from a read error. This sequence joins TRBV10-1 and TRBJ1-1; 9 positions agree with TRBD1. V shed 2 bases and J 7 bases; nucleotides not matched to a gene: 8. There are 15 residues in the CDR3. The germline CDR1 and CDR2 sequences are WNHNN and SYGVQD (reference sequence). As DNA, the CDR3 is TGCGCCAGCAGTGAGGGACAGGGGCGCTTCGGTGAAGCTTTCTAT. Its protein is CASSEGQGRFGEAFY.

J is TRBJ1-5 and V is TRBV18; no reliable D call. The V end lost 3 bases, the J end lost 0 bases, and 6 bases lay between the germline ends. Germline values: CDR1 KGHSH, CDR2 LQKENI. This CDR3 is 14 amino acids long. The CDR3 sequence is CASSPEVSNQPQHF. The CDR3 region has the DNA TGTGCCAGCTCACCCGAGGTTAGCAATCAGCCCCAGCATTTT.

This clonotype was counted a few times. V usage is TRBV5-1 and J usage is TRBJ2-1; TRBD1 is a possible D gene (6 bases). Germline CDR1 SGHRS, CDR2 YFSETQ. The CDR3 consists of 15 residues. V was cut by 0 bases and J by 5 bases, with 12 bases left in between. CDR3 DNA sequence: TGCGCCAGCAGCTTGGAGGGGGAAGTCAACAATGAGCAGTTCTTC. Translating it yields CASSLEGEVNNEQFF.

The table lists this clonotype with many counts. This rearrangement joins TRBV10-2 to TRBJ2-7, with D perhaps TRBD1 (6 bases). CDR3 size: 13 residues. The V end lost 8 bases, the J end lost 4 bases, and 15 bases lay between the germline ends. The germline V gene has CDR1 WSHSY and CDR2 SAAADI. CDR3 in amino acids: CASYTQTGYEQYF. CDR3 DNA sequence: TGCGCCAGCTACACCCAGACAGGATACGAGCAGTACTTC.

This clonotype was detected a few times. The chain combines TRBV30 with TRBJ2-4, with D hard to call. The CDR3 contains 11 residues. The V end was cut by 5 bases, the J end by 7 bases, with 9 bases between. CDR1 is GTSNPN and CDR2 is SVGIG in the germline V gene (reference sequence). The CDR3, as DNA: TGTGCCTGGGGAAGTGCCAACATTCAGTACTTC. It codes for CAWGSANIQYF.

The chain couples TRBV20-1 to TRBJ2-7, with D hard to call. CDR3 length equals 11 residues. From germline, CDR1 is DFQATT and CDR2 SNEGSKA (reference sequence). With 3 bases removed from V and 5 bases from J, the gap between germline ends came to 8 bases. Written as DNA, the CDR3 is TGCAGTGCTAGTGTAGTCAACGAGCAGTACTTC. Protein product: CSASVVNEQYF.

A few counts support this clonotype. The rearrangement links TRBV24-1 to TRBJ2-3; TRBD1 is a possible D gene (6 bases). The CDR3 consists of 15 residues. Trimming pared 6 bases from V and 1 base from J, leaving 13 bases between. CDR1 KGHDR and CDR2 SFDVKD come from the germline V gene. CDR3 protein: CATSITRGGTDTQYF. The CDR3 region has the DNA TGTGCCACCAGTATCACCAGGGGTGGCACAGATACGCAGTATTTT.

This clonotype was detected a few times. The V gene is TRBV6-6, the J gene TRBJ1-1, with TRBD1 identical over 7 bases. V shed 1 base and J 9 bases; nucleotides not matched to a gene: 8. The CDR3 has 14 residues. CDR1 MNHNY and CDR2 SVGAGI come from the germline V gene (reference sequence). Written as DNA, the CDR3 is TGTGCCAGCAGTTACTTTCCCGGGACAGAAAAAGCTTTCTTT. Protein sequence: CASSYFPGTEKAFF.

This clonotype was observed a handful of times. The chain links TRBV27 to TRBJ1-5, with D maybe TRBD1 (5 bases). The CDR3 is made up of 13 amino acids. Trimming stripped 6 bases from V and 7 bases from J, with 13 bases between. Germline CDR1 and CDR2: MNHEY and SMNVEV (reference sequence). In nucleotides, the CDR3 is TGTGCCAGCAGCCGACAGAGGAACCAGCCCCAGCATTTT. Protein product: CASSRQRNQPQHF.

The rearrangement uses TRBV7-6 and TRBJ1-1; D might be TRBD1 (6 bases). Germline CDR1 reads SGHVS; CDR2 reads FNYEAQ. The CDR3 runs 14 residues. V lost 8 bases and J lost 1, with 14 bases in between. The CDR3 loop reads CASALRDTNTEAFF. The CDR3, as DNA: TGTGCCAGCGCCCTCCGGGACACGAACACTGAAGCTTTCTTT.

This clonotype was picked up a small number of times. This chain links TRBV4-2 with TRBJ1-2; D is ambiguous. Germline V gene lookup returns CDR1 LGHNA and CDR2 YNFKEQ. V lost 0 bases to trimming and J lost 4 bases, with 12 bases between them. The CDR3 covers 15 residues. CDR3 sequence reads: CASSQDRGEPYGYTF. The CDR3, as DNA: TGTGCCAGCAGCCAAGATAGAGGCGAACCCTATGGCTACACCTTC.

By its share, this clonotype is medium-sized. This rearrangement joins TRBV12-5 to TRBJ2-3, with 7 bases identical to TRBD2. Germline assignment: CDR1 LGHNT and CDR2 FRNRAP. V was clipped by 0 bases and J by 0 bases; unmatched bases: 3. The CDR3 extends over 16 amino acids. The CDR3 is CASGLVAGYSTDTQYF. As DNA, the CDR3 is TGTGCTAGTGGTTTGGTAGCGGGATACAGCACAGATACGCAGTATTTT.

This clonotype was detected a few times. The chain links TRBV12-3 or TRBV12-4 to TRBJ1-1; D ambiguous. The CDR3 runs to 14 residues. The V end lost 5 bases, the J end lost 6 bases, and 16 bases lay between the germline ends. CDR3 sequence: CASSDRRHRPEAFF. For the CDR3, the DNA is TGTGCCAGCAGTGACCGACGGCATAGGCCTGAAGCTTTCTTT.

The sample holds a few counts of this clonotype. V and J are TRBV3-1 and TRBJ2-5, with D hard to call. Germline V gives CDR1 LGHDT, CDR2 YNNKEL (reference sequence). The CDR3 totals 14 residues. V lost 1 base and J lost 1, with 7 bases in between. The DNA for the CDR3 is TGTGCCAGCAGCCAAGTGAGCCTCCAAGAGACCCAGTACTTC. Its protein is CASSQVSLQETQYF.

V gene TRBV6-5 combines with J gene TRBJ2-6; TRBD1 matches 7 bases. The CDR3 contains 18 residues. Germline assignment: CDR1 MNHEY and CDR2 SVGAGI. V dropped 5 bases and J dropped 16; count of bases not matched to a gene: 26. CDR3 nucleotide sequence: TGTGCCAGCAGTCCTTTAACAGGGGCCCTCCCTGGGGCCAACGGTCTGACTTTC. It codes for CASSPLTGALPGANGLTF.

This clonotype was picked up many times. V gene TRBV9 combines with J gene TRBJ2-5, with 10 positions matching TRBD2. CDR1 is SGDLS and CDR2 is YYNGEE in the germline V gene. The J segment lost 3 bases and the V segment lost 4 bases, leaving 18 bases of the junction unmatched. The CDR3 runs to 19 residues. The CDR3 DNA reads TGTGCCAGCAGCCCCCGTGTTGGTGATAGCGGGAGGTGGGAAGAGACCCAGTACTTC. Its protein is CASSPRVGDSGRWEETQYF.

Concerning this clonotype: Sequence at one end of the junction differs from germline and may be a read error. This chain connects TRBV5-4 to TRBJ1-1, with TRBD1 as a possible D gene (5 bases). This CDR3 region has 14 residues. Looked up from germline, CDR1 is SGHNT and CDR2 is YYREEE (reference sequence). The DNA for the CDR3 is TGTGTCAGCAGCTCTCATGTGGGGGGGAGTCGAGCTTTCTTT. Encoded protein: CVSSSHVGGSRAFF.

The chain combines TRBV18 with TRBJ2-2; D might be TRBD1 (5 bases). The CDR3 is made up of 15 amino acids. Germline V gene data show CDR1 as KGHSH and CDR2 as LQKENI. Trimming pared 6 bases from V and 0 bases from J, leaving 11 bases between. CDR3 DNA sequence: TGTGCCAGCTCCCCCGACAGCTCGAACACCGGGGAGCTGTTTTTT. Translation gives CASSPDSSNTGELFF.